The entry below gives a single T cell receptor beta chain sequence along with its context. The antigen is undetermined. The data belong to a study of graft-versus-host responses after intestinal transplantation. The wider study: Each transplant was multivisceral, liver-intestinal, or isolated intestinal. Study-level results: Recipient marrow contained GvH clones, some of which appeared first in ileum or blood.

Here immunoSEQ multiplex PCR was the method, and the copy in TCRdb shows in-frame clones only, minus some. This sample has some 90,000 clones, with around 93% found just once. There are 18 residues in the CDR3. Trimming took off 1 base at V and 0 bases at J, with 13 bases between the two ends. Germline assignment: CDR1 SGHTA and CDR2 FQGTGA. The gene calls are TRBV7-3 and TRBJ2-6; D perhaps matches TRBD2 (7 bases). The sequence was collected from a human donor who was the organ donor for an intestinal transplant. This specimen consisted of unstimulated CD8+ T cells sorted from spleen or lymph node cells, obtained before transplant. The CDR3 DNA reads TGTGCCAGCAGCTTAATCGGGGGGCCGAGCTCTGGGGCCAACGTCCTGACTTTC. Its protein product is CASSLIGGPSSGANVLTF.